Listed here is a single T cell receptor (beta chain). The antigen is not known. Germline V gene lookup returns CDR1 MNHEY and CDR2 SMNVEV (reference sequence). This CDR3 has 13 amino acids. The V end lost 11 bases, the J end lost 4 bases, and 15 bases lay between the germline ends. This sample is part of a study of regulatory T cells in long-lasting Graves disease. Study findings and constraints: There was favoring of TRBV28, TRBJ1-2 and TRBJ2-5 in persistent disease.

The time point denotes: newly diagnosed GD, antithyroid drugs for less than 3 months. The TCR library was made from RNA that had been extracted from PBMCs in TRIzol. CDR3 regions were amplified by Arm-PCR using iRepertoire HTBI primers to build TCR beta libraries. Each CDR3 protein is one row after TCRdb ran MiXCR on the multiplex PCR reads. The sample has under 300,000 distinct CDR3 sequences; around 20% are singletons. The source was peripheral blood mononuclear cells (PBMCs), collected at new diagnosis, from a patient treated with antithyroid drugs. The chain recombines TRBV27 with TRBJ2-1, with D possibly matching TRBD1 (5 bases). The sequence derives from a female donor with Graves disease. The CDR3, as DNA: TGTGCCGGCCGGCAGGACACTTACAATGAGCAGTTCTTC. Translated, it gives CAGRQDTYNEQFF.